Listed below are T cell receptor beta chains from one sample, sequenced in a study of shared clonotypes between healthy human individuals. The data were produced by immunoSEQ multiplex PCR, yet TCRdb's version contains in-frame clones alone and is incomplete. The sample yields roughly 1,100,000 clones, 75% seen once. The sample consisted of memory CD4+ T cells sorted from blood. Receptor source: a man younger than 35 in good health. The CDR3 runs from the conserved cysteine through the conserved F or W. D genes are given only for firm matches. Clone size is given for some rows only: seen once, a few or many times, or a class if the clone is expanded.

v_call: TRBV28
clone_size: NA
d_call: NA
j_call: TRBJ2-7
cdr3_nt: TGTGCCAGCAGTTTAACCTCCTACGAGCAGTACTTC
cdr3_aa: CASSLTSYEQYF

v_call: TRBV7-3
clone_size: NA
d_call: NA
j_call: TRBJ1-4
cdr3_nt: TGTGCCAGCAGCTCCTTACTGGGGAATGAAAAACTGTTTTTT
cdr3_aa: CASSSLLGNEKLFF

v_call: TRBV18
clone_size: NA
d_call: NA
j_call: TRBJ1-4
cdr3_nt: TGTGCCAGCTCGCTAAATGGGCCGGCAACTAATGAAAAACTGTTTTTT
cdr3_aa: CASSLNGPATNEKLFF

v_call: TRBV5-1
clone_size: NA
d_call: NA
j_call: TRBJ1-1
cdr3_nt: TGCGCCAGCAGCTTAGACCGGGGTGAAGCTTTCTTT
cdr3_aa: CASSLDRGEAFF

v_call: TRBV9
clone_size: NA
d_call: TRBD1
j_call: TRBJ1-3
cdr3_nt: TGTGCCAGCAGCGCGACAGGGGCAGGAAACACCATATATTTT
cdr3_aa: CASSATGAGNTIYF

v_call: TRBV7-2
clone_size: NA
d_call: NA
j_call: TRBJ1-1
cdr3_nt: TGTGCCAGCAGCTTAGATCAAGCGGTAAAAGCTTTCTTT
cdr3_aa: CASSLDQAVKAFF

v_call: TRBV10-3
clone_size: NA
d_call: NA
j_call: TRBJ2-1
cdr3_nt: TGTGCCATCAATCCCTCTAGGGGGGGTGAGCAGTTCTTC
cdr3_aa: CAINPSRGGEQFF

v_call: TRBV5-4
clone_size: NA
d_call: NA
j_call: TRBJ2-7
cdr3_nt: TGTGCCAGCAGCTTCCCGGAGGGCCCGAGCGTTCGCGAGCAGTACTTC
cdr3_aa: CASSFPEGPSVREQYF

v_call: TRBV27
clone_size: NA
d_call: NA
j_call: TRBJ2-1
cdr3_nt: TGTGCCAGCAGTTGGTGGCTAGCTGGGAACAATGAGCAGTTCTTC
cdr3_aa: CASSWWLAGNNEQFF

v_call: TRBV7-2
clone_size: NA
d_call: TRBD2
j_call: TRBJ2-2
cdr3_nt: TGTGCCAGCAGCCGGACTAGGGACCTCACCGGGGAGCTGTTTTTT
cdr3_aa: CASSRTRDLTGELFF

v_call: TRBV30
clone_size: NA
d_call: NA
j_call: TRBJ1-2
cdr3_nt: TGTGCCTGGAGCCGGGACTTATCTGTCGATGGCTACACCTTC
cdr3_aa: CAWSRDLSVDGYTF

v_call: TRBV10-3
clone_size: few
d_call: NA
j_call: TRBJ2-4
cdr3_nt: TGTGCCATCAGTGAGGGGGGATATCTAGCCAAAAACATTCAGTACTTC
cdr3_aa: CAISEGGYLAKNIQYF

v_call: TRBV25-1
clone_size: NA
d_call: NA
j_call: TRBJ2-7
cdr3_nt: TGTGCCAGCAGACCGTCGGTGGGGGTTGGTCACGAGCAGTACTTC
cdr3_aa: CASRPSVGVGHEQYF

v_call: TRBV6-1
clone_size: NA
d_call: NA
j_call: TRBJ1-2
cdr3_nt: TGTGCCAGCAGTGAAGCGCTTCTCCAGTATAGTAACTATGGCTACACCTTC
cdr3_aa: CASSEALLQYSNYGYTF

v_call: TRBV19
clone_size: NA
d_call: NA
j_call: TRBJ1-5
cdr3_nt: TGTGCCAGTAGTATTTCGGGTTTGTCCGCTGGCAATCAGCCCCAGCATTTT
cdr3_aa: CASSISGLSAGNQPQHF

v_call: TRBV6-1
clone_size: NA
d_call: TRBD2
j_call: TRBJ2-7
cdr3_nt: TGTGCCAGCAGCGAAGCGGGAGGGCCCGCCTACGAGCAGTACTTC
cdr3_aa: CASSEAGGPAYEQYF

v_call: TRBV6-1
clone_size: NA
d_call: NA
j_call: TRBJ2-7
cdr3_nt: TGTGCCAGCAGTGAAGTCCAGGGTGTCTTAGGAGTAGAGCAGTACTTC
cdr3_aa: CASSEVQGVLGVEQYF

v_call: TRBV18
clone_size: NA
d_call: NA
j_call: TRBJ2-6
cdr3_nt: TGTGCCAGCTCACCACCGTCAGGAACCTCTGGGGCCAACGTCCTGACTTTC
cdr3_aa: CASSPPSGTSGANVLTF

v_call: TRBV7-2
clone_size: NA
d_call: TRBD1
j_call: TRBJ2-1
cdr3_nt: TGTGCCAGCAGCCCCGGACAGGGCGGTAATGAGCAGTTCTTC
cdr3_aa: CASSPGQGGNEQFF

v_call: TRBV30
clone_size: NA
d_call: TRBD2
j_call: TRBJ2-3
cdr3_nt: TGTGCCTGGAGTGCAGATCTAGCGGGGGGGCCGAAAGATACGCAGTATTTT
cdr3_aa: CAWSADLAGGPKDTQYF

v_call: TRBV7-9
clone_size: NA
d_call: NA
j_call: TRBJ1-4
cdr3_nt: TGTGCCAGCAGCTCGGGCACGGGTCCAACGGGTTCTAATGAAAAACTGTTTTTT
cdr3_aa: CASSSGTGPTGSNEKLFF

v_call: TRBV15
clone_size: NA
d_call: TRBD1
j_call: TRBJ2-2
cdr3_nt: TGTGCCACCAGCAGTCTCGGGGGAGGACAGGGGAACACCGGGGAGCTGTTTTTT
cdr3_aa: CATSSLGGGQGNTGELFF

v_call: TRBV18
clone_size: NA
d_call: TRBD1
j_call: TRBJ2-7
cdr3_nt: TGTGCCAGCTCACCAGGGACAGGGGGCTTTTACGAGCAGTACTTC
cdr3_aa: CASSPGTGGFYEQYF

v_call: TRBV5-8
clone_size: NA
d_call: NA
j_call: TRBJ1-2
cdr3_nt: TGTGCCAGCAGCTTGTGGAGTTTATATGGCTACACCTTC
cdr3_aa: CASSLWSLYGYTF

v_call: TRBV19
clone_size: NA
d_call: TRBD1
j_call: TRBJ2-7
cdr3_nt: TGTGCCAGTAGTATGGGACAGGGCTACGAGCAGTACTTC
cdr3_aa: CASSMGQGYEQYF

v_call: TRBV28
clone_size: NA
d_call: NA
j_call: TRBJ2-7
cdr3_nt: TGTGCCAGCAGTTCTACACTATACGAGCAGTACTTC
cdr3_aa: CASSSTLYEQYF

v_call: TRBV9
clone_size: NA
d_call: NA
j_call: TRBJ2-7
cdr3_nt: TGTGCCAGCAGCGGCGACGGCTACGAGCAGTACTTC
cdr3_aa: CASSGDGYEQYF

v_call: TRBV9
clone_size: NA
d_call: TRBD1
j_call: TRBJ2-1
cdr3_nt: TGTGCCAGCAGCGTACCAAAAGGACAGGGGACGTCCAATGAGCAGTTCTTC
cdr3_aa: CASSVPKGQGTSNEQFF

v_call: TRBV4-3
clone_size: NA
d_call: TRBD1
j_call: TRBJ2-7
cdr3_nt: TGCGCCAGCAGCCAAGATCCTCGGGGACAGTCCTACGAGCAGTACTTC
cdr3_aa: CASSQDPRGQSYEQYF

v_call: TRBV7-2
clone_size: many
d_call: NA
j_call: TRBJ2-7
cdr3_nt: TGTGCCAGCAGCGTAGGGCGTTCGGCCTACGAGCAGTACTTC
cdr3_aa: CASSVGRSAYEQYF

v_call: TRBV7-2
clone_size: NA
d_call: NA
j_call: TRBJ1-5
cdr3_nt: TGTGCCAGCAGCCTGGGGGGGGACGGCAATCAGCCCCAGCATTTT
cdr3_aa: CASSLGGDGNQPQHF

v_call: TRBV7-3
clone_size: NA
d_call: TRBD1
j_call: TRBJ2-2
cdr3_nt: TGTGCCAGCAGCTTAACTCCGGGACAGGGGGCGAGTAGGACCGGGGAGCTGTTTTTT
cdr3_aa: CASSLTPGQGASRTGELFF

v_call: TRBV5-6
clone_size: NA
d_call: NA
j_call: TRBJ2-1
cdr3_nt: TGTGCCAGCAGCTTGTGGGCGGCCTCCTACAATGAGCAGTTCTTC
cdr3_aa: CASSLWAASYNEQFF

v_call: TRBV2
clone_size: NA
d_call: TRBD2
j_call: TRBJ2-3
cdr3_nt: TGTGCCAGCAGGTACGGACTAGCGGGCACAGATACGCAGTATTTT
cdr3_aa: CASRYGLAGTDTQYF

v_call: TRBV28
clone_size: NA
d_call: TRBD1
j_call: TRBJ1-4
cdr3_nt: TGTGCCAGCAGTAGCACAGGGGGGTCTAATGAAAAACTGTTTTTT
cdr3_aa: CASSSTGGSNEKLFF

v_call: TRBV2
clone_size: NA
d_call: TRBD1
j_call: TRBJ1-5
cdr3_nt: TGTGCCAGCAGTGAAGGGGACAGGGGCAATCAGCCCCAGCATTTT
cdr3_aa: CASSEGDRGNQPQHF

v_call: TRBV7-2
clone_size: few
d_call: NA
j_call: TRBJ1-6
cdr3_nt: TGTGCCAGCACCCTTCAAAGGGGCCCTCTGGGATCACCCCTCCACTTT
cdr3_aa: CASTLQRGPLGSPLHF

v_call: TRBV28
clone_size: NA
d_call: NA
j_call: TRBJ2-2
cdr3_nt: TGTGCCAGCCAAACGAACACCGGGGAGCTGTTTTTT
cdr3_aa: CASQTNTGELFF

v_call: TRBV7-8
clone_size: NA
d_call: NA
j_call: TRBJ1-4
cdr3_nt: TGTGCCAGCAGCCCCGACAGTGGGATTAATGAAAAACTGTTTTTT
cdr3_aa: CASSPDSGINEKLFF

v_call: TRBV9
clone_size: NA
d_call: NA
j_call: TRBJ2-7
cdr3_nt: TGTGCCAGCAGCGTAGGCCCCGCTGCGGTCGAGCAGTACTTC
cdr3_aa: CASSVGPAAVEQYF

v_call: TRBV25-1
clone_size: NA
d_call: NA
j_call: TRBJ2-3
cdr3_nt: TGTGCCAGCAGTGACATCCTAAGGGGCGGATGTACGGTAGATACGCAGTATTTT
cdr3_aa: CASSDILRGGCTVDTQYF

v_call: TRBV21-1
clone_size: few
d_call: NA
j_call: TRBJ1-4
cdr3_nt: TGTGCCAGCAGCAAAGGGAAAGGTGAAAAACTGTTTTTT
cdr3_aa: CASSKGKGEKLFF

v_call: TRBV30
clone_size: NA
d_call: NA
j_call: TRBJ1-2
cdr3_nt: TGTGCCTGGAGCACCAGAGAAAACTATGGCTACACCTTC
cdr3_aa: CAWSTRENYGYTF

v_call: TRBV18
clone_size: NA
d_call: NA
j_call: TRBJ2-1
cdr3_nt: TGTGCCAGCTCTCTTAGCTCCTACAATGAGCAGTTCTTC
cdr3_aa: CASSLSSYNEQFF